This T cell receptor beta chain was profiled in a study of cytomegalovirus exposure and HLA in healthy donors. About this clone itself: Its antigen is undetermined.

Study results and caveats: The CMV antigen specificity of a few CMV-associated chains was confirmed through in vitro analysis. Listed as cytomegalovirus-associated were approximately 160 TCR beta chains.

The ends were cut back, 7 bases at V and 1 base at J, with 10 bases in the middle. This CDR3 is 13 amino acids long. The V gene's germline CDR1 is SGHTA and CDR2 FQGNSA. Sequencing used immunoSEQ multiplex PCR; TCRdb keeps in-frame clones, though not all of them. The table records some 110,000 clones, 70% to 90% of them present only once. The TCR was taken from a man between 18 and 29 years old in good health and CMV-seropositive. Input material: PBMCs. V and J are TRBV7-2 and TRBJ1-1; D unresolved. The chain's CDR3 is CASTVRPNTEAFF. CDR3 bases: TGTGCCAGCACCGTTCGTCCGAACACTGAAGCTTTCTTT.